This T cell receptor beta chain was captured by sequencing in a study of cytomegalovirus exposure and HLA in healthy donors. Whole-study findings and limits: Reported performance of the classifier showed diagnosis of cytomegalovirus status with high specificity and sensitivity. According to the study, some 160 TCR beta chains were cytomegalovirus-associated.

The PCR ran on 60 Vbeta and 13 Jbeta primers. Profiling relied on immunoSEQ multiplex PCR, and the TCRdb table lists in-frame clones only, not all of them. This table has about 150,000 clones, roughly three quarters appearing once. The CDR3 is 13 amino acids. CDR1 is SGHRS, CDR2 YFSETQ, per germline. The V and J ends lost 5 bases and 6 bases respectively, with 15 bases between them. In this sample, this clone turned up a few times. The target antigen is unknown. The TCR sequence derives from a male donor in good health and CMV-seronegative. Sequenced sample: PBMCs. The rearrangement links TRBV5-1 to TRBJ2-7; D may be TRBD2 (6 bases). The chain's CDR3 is CASRAGMGGEQYF. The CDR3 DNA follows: TGCGCCAGCAGAGCCGGGATGGGGGGCGAGCAGTACTTC.